The rows below give T cell receptor beta chains drawn from one sample of a study of T-cell memory formation after mild COVID-19. TCRdb recomputed calls from the 5' RACE reads with MiXCR, one row per CDR3 protein. The data hold around 300,000 distinct CDR3 sequences, with 10% to 15% observed a single time. Sequencing was done on a sample of PBMCs or a T cell subset sorted from them (not recorded which). The receptor source for this set is a man aged 18 to 30 who had mild COVID-19 (a few samples of this study predate the infection). Cell type and time point are not known. Each CDR3 is given with its conserved first and last residue. The D gene is left open where the match is weak. For some rows the clone size is stated as once, few or many, or as a class when expanded; others skip it.

16 NA TRBJ1-6 TRBV4-1 NA CASSHRMGADNSPLHF TGCGCCAGCAGCCATCGGATGGGGGCGGATAATTCACCCCTCCACTTT
15 NA TRBJ1-5 TRBV5-1 NA CASSSGGAANQPQHF TGCGCCAGCAGCTCGGGAGGGGCCGCGAATCAGCCCCAGCATTTT
16 TRBD2 TRBJ2-5 TRBV7-2 many CASSLAPPGGRETQYF TGTGCCAGCAGCTTAGCGCCCCCGGGGGGACGAGAGACCCAGTACTTC
15 TRBD2 TRBJ2-5 TRBV12-3/TRBV12-4 many CASSNSPNGGETQYF TGTGCCAGCAGTAACTCACCTAACGGGGGGGAGACCCAGTACTTC
20 NA TRBJ2-2 TRBV19 few CASSSSPGHFSFANTGELFF TGTGCCAGTAGTAGCTCCCCGGGACACTTTTCTTTCGCGAACACCGGGGAGCTGTTTTTT
13 NA TRBJ2-3 TRBV5-5 many CASSPPSADTQYF TGTGCCAGCAGCCCCCCCTCGGCAGATACGCAGTATTTT
13 NA TRBJ1-2 TRBV12-3/TRBV12-4 few CASNWGTNYGYTF TGTGCCAGCAATTGGGGGACTAACTATGGCTACACCTTC
15 NA TRBJ1-1 TRBV12-3/TRBV12-4 NA CASSYPMGVPTEAFF TGTGCCAGCAGTTACCCAATGGGCGTCCCCACTGAAGCTTTCTTT
15 NA TRBJ1-1 TRBV4-3 NA CASSQEWGGSTEAFF TGCGCCAGCAGCCAAGAATGGGGGGGGAGCACTGAAGCTTTCTTT
16 NA TRBJ1-1 TRBV6-2/TRBV6-3 NA CASSYRGGPRDTEAFF TGTGCCAGCAGTTACCGTGGAGGCCCCAGGGACACTGAAGCTTTCTTT
15 TRBD2 TRBJ2-3 TRBV5-1 NA CASSQGLAATDTQYF TGCGCCAGCAGCCAAGGACTAGCGGCCACAGATACGCAGTATTTT
15 NA TRBJ2-2 TRBV7-9 NA CASSLVTQNTGELFF TGTGCCAGCAGCTTAGTTACCCAGAACACCGGGGAGCTGTTTTTT
16 NA TRBJ2-1 TRBV7-8 NA CASSPRRPVGYNEQFF TGTGCCAGCAGCCCTCGTAGACCGGTAGGCTACAATGAGCAGTTCTTC
16 NA TRBJ1-1 TRBV29-1 NA CSAMRGGGAVNTEAFF TGCAGCGCGATGAGGGGCGGAGGGGCGGTGAACACTGAAGCTTTCTTT
12 NA TRBJ2-7 TRBV15 NA CATSSEDYEQYF TGTGCCACCAGTTCAGAGGATTACGAGCAGTACTTC
15 NA TRBJ1-1 TRBV20-1 few CSARDSYSFYTEAFF TGCAGTGCTAGAGATTCGTACAGTTTCTACACTGAAGCTTTCTTT
15 NA TRBJ2-2 TRBV4-2 NA CASSQDIGLPGELFF TGTGCCAGCAGCCAAGATATCGGGTTACCCGGGGAGCTGTTTTTT
14 TRBD1 TRBJ2-3 TRBV20-1 few CSATRGQGLDTQYF TGCAGTGCTACGAGGGGACAGGGTTTAGATACGCAGTATTTT
16 NA TRBJ1-1 TRBV12-3/TRBV12-4 few CASIKLRAGKNTEAFF TGTGCCAGCATCAAACTTCGGGCAGGGAAGAACACTGAAGCTTTCTTT
15 TRBD2 TRBJ2-5 TRBV7-8 NA CASSLLAVLRETQYF TGTGCCAGCAGCCTTCTAGCGGTTTTACGAGAGACCCAGTACTTC
15 NA TRBJ2-1 TRBV11-2 many CASSSLVEVYNEQFF TGTGCCAGCAGCTCACTCGTTGAGGTATACAATGAGCAGTTCTTC
15 TRBD1 TRBJ1-6 TRBV7-9 few CASSRTGGSYKPLHF TGTGCCAGCAGCCGGACAGGGGGTTCGTATAAGCCCCTCCACTTT
13 NA TRBJ2-3 TRBV10-3 few CAISVASPDTQYF TGTGCCATCAGTGTAGCGAGCCCAGATACGCAGTATTTT
16 NA TRBJ1-3 TRBV4-2 NA CASSQEGTSSGNTIYF TGTGCCAGCAGCCAAGAGGGGACCTCCTCTGGAAACACCATATATTTT
13 NA TRBJ1-1 TRBV6-5 NA CASSYSKRTEAFF TGTGCCAGCAGTTACTCGAAAAGGACTGAAGCTTTCTTT
14 TRBD1 TRBJ2-3 TRBV12-3/TRBV12-4 NA CASKPGQHTDTQYF TGTGCCAGTAAGCCGGGACAGCACACAGATACGCAGTATTTT
14 NA TRBJ2-5 TRBV9 NA CASSVDVTQETQYF TGTGCCAGCAGCGTAGACGTCACACAAGAGACCCAGTACTTC